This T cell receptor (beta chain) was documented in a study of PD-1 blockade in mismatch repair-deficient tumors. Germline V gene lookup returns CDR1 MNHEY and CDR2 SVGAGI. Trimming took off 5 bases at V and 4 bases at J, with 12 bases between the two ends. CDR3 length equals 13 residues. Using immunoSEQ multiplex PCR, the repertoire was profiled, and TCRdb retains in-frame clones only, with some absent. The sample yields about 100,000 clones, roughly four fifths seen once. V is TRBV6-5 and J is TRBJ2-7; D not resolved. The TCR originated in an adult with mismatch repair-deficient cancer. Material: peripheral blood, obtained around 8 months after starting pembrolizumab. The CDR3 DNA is TGTGCCAGCAGTGGGCTTACAAATTACGAGCAGTACTTC. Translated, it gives CASSGLTNYEQYF.